This TCR beta chain is from a study of blood T cell repertoires in COVID-19 (dated by TCRdb to about 2020). In the study overall: The collaborator samples originated in the United States, Italy and Spain and spanned the acute and convalescent phases of COVID-19. Nearly every sample came with metadata listing a de-identified subject ID, COVID-19 status, age in years and sex. A freely available public database, intended as a resource for researchers studying the immune response to SARS-CoV-2, is where the repertoires were released. The material from the prospective study consisted of cDNA or gDNA derived from T cells, B-cell-depleted T cells, or PBMCs. Where HLA class I and class II types were available, the types were taken from metadata supplied by the sample provider, not from assay-based typing. The dataset comprised deeply sampled blood TCRbeta repertoires from subjects exposed to, actively infected with, or recovered from COVID-19. The samples were drawn from the first 160 participants of the ongoing ImmuneRACE study and from over a thousand subjects provided by 6 global collaborators. Study-wide findings and limitations: The amount of clinical and demographic metadata varied by source and participant and was provided uncurated.

The immunoSEQ Assay, a bias-controlled multiplex PCR, was used to amplify TCRbeta CDR3 regions from genomic DNA. From the authors' description of their analysis: The number of nucleated cells in each sample was estimated by amplification of reference gene primers within the assay. To quantify the absolute abundance of each unique TCRbeta CDR3 rearrangement, sequence reads were collapsed and filtered. For each sample, productive Simpson clonality was calculated as the square root of Simpson's diversity index across productive rearrangements. In its TCRdb copy, this immuneACCESS table keeps in-frame sequences only and misses some clones. Where compared with another copy, unresolved V genes explain less than half of these, and the others have no known cause. D and trimming were read from the DNA, whereas the V and J calls and clone size are those reported in that table. The sample contains about 70,000 clones, around 90% of them found a single time. Clones ranked in the top ten supply roughly a tenth of the sample.

Whole blood was collected in K2EDTA tubes by collaborating institutions according to the institutions' own protocols. For TCRbeta analysis, collaborators shipped samples as frozen whole blood, isolated PBMCs, or DNA extracted from either of those sample types. Remarks on this clone: Its antigen is currently not known. Base-call qualities are not available, and no considerably larger clone is one nucleotide away.

Germline trimming amounts to 6 bases on V and 2 bases on J, with 6 as the count of junction bases outside the gene matches. Measured from the cysteine to the phenylalanine, the CDR3 is 14 residues long. The read is trimmed to its CDR3 DNA, 42 bases read in frame from base 1. CDR1 and CDR2 are drawn from the germline V gene (reference sequence): LNHDA, SQIVND. This TCR came from a human donor in a cohort sampled during active COVID-19. The sample consisted of peripheral blood. Recombination joined TRBV19 with TRBJ2-7, with 8 bases aligning to TRBD2. The CDR3 region: CASSPQTSAYEQYF. The DNA sequence is as follows: TGTGCCAGTAGCCCCCAGACTAGCGCCTACGAGCAGTACTTC. The entire variable domain, with the stretches around the CDR3 drawn from the reference TRBV19 and TRBJ2-7 proteins, is DGGITQSPKYLFRKEGQNVTLSCEQNLNHDAMYWYRQDPGQGLRLIYYSQIVNDFQKGDIAEGYSVSREKKESFPLTVTSAQKNPTAFYLCASSPQTSAYEQYFGPGTRLTVT.